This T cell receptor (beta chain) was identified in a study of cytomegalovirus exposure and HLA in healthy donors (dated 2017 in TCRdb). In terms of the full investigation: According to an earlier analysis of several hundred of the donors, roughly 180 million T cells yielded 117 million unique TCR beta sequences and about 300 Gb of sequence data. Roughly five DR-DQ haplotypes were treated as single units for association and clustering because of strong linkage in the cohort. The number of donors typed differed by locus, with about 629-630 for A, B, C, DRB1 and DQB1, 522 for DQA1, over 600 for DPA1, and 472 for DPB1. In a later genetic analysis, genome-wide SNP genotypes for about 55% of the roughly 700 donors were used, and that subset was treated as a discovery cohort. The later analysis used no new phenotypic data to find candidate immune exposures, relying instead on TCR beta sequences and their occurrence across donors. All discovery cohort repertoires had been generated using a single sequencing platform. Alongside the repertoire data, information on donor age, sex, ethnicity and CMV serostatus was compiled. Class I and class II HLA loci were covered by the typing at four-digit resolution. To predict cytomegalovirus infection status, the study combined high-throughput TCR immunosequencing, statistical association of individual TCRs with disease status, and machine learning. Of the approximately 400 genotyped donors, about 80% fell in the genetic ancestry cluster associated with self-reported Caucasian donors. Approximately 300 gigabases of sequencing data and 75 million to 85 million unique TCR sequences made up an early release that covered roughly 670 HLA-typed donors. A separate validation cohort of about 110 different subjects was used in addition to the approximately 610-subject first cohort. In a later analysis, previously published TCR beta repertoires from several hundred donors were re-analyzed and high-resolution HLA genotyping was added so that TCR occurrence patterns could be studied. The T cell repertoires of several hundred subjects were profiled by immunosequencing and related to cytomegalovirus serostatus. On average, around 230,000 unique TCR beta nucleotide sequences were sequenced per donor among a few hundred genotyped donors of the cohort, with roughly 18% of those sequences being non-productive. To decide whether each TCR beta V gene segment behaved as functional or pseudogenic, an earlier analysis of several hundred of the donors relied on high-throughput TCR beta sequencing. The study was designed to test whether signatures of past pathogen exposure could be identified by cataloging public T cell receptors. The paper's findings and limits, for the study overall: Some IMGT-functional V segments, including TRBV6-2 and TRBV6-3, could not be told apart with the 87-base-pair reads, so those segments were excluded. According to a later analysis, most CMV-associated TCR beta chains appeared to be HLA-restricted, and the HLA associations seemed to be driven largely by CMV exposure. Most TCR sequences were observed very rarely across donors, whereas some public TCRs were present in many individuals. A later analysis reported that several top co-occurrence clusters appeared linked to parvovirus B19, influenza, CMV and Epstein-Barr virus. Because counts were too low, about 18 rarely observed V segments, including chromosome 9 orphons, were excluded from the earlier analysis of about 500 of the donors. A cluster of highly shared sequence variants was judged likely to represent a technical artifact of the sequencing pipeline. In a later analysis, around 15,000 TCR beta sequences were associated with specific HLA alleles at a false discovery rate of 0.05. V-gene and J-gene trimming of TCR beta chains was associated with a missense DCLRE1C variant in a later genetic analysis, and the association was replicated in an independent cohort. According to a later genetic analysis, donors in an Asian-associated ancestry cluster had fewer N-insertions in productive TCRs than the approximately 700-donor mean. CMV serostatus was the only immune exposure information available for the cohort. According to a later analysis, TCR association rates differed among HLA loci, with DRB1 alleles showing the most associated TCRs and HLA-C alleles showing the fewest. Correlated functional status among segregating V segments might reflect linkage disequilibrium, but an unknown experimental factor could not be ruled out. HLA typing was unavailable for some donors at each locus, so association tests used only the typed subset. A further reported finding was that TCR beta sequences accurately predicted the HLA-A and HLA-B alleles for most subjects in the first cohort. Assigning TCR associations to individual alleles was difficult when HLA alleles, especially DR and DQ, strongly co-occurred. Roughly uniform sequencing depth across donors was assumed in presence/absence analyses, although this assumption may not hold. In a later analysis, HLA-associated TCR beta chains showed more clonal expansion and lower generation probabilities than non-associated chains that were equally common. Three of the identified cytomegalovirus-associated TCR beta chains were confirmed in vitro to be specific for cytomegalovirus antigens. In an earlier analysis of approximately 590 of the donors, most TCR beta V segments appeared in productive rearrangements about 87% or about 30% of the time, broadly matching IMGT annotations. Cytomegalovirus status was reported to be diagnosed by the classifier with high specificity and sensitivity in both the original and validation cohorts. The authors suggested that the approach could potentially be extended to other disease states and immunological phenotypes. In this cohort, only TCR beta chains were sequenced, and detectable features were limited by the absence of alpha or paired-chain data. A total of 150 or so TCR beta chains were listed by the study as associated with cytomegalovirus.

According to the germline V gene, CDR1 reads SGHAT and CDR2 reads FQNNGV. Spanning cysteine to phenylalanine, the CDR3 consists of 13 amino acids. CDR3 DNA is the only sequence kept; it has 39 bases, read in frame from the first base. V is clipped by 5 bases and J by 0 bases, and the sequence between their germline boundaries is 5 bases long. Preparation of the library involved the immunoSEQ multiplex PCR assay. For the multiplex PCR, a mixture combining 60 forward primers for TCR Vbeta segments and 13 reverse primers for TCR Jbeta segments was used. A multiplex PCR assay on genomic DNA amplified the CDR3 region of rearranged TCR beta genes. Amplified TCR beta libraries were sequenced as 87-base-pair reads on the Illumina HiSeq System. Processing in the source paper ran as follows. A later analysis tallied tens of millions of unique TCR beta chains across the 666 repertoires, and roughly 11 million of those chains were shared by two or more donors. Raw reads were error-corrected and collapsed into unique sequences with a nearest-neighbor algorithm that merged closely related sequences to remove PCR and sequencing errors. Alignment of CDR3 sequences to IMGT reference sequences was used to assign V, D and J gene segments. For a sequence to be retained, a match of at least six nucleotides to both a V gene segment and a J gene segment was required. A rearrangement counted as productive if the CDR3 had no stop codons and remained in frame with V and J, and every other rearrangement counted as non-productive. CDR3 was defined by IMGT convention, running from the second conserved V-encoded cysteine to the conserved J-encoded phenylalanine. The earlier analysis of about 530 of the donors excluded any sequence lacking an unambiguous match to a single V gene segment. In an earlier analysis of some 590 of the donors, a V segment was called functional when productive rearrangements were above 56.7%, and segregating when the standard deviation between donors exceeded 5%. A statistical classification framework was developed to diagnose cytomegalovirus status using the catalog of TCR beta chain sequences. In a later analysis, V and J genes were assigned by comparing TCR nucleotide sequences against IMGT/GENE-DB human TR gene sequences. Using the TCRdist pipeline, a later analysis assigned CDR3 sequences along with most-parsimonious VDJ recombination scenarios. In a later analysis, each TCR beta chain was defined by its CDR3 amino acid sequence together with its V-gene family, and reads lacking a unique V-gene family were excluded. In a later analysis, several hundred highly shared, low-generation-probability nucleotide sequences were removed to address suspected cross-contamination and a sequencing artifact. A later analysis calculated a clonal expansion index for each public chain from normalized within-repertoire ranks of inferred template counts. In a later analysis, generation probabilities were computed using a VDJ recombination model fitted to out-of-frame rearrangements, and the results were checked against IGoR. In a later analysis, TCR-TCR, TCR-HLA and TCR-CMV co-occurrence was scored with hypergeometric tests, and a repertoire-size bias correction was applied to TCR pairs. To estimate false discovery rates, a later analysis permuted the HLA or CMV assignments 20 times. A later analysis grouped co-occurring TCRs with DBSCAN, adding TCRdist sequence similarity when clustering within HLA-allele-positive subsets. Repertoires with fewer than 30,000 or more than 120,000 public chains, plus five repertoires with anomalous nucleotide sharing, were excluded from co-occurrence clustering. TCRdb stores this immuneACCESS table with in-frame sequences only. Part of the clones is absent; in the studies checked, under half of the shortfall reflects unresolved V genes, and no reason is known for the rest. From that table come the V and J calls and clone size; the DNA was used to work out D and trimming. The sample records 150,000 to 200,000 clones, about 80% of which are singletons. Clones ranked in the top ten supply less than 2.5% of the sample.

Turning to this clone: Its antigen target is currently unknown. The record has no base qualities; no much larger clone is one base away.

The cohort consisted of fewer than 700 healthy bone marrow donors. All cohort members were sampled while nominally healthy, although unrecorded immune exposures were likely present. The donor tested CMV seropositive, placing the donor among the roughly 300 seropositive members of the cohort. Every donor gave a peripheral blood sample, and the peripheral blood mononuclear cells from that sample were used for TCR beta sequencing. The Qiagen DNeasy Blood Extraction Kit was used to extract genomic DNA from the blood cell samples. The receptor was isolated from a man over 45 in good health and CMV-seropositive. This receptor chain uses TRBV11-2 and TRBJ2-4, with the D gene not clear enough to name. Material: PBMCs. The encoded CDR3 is CASSAQAKNIQYF. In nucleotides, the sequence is TGTGCCAGCAGCGCGCAAGCCAAAAACATTCAGTACTTC.